This TCR beta chain was retrieved from a study of T cells after yellow fever vaccination. MiXCR, run by TCRdb on the 5' RACE reads, gives a single entry per CDR3 protein. The profile shows 150,000 to 200,000 distinct CDR3 sequences, less than 9% of them singletons. The CDR3 extends over 14 amino acids. The ends lost 4 bases at V and 7 bases at J; junction bases unmatched: 7. Germline CDR1 SGHRS, CDR2 YFSETQ. This clonotype has a count of ten or more. The input for sequencing was CD4+ T cells sorted from PBMCs, taken about 5 days after the first yellow fever vaccination. The clonotype comes from a man in his late teens or twenties who received the YFV17D yellow fever vaccine. J is TRBJ1-4 and V is TRBV5-1, with 7 bases matching TRBD1. The CDR3 bases are TGCGCCAGCAGCCGGGAGGGGGCCCGTGAAAAACTGTTTTTT. Translation gives CASSREGAREKLFF. The full variable domain, rest sourced from reference TRBV5-1 and TRBJ1-4, is KAGVTQTPRYLIKTRGQQVTLSCSPISGHRSVSWYQQTPGQGLQFLFEYFSETQRNKGNFPGRFSGRQFSNSRSEMNVSTLELGDSALYLCASSREGAREKLFFGSGTQLSVL.